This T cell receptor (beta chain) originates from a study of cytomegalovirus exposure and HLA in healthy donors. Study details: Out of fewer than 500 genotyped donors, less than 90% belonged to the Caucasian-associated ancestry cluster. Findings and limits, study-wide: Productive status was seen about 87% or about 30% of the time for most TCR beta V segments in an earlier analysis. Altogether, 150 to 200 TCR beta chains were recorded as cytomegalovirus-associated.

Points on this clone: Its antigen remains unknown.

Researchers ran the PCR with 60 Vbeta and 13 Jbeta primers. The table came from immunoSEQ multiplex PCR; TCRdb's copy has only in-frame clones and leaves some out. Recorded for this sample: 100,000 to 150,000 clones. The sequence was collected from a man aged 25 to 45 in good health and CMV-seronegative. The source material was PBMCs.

In DNA form, the CDR3 reads TGTGCCAGCAGTTACTGGGGGGAGGGCCGGACAGATACGCAGTATTTT. This encodes CASSYWGEGRTDTQYF. The chain links TRBV6-5 to TRBJ2-3; 7 bases match TRBD2. The CDR3 runs 16 residues. Germline V gives CDR1 MNHEY, CDR2 SVGAGI. Losses at the gene ends were 1 base for V and 3 bases for J; bases not matched to a gene: 7.